The 17 T cell receptor beta chains reported below all come from one sample, sequenced in a study. Each CDR3 protein gets one entry after TCRdb re-called the 5' RACE reads with MiXCR. The sample shows 55,000 to 70,000 distinct CDR3 sequences, 25% to 30% of them seen only once. The material sequenced was tumor-infiltrating memory CD4+ T cells sorted from the breast tumor. Subset indicated: memory CD4+ T cells, CD4+CD45RO+CD25-. Receptors were obtained from a female donor with breast cancer.

There are a few counts of this clonotype. For the CDR3, the DNA is TGTGCCACCCAACAGCTGAAGAACACTGAAGCTTTCTTT. It is translated as CATQQLKNTEAFF. This chain uses TRBV12-3 or TRBV12-4 with TRBJ1-1; D is undetermined. This CDR3 is built from 13 residues. Trimming shortened V by 10 bases and J by 1 base, and 13 bases separated the two germline ends.

The V gene is TRBV5-1, the J gene TRBJ1-4, with a weak D call TRBD1 (5 bases). V was pared by 4 bases and J by 6 bases, with 16 bases between. Germline V gives CDR1 SGHRS, CDR2 YFSETQ. This CDR3 region has 15 residues. CDR3 sequence reads: CASSQTGTGDEKLFF. DNA for the CDR3: TGCGCCAGCAGCCAGACCGGGACGGGGGATGAAAAACTGTTTTTT.

The chain carries TRBV20-1 and TRBJ2-1; 11 positions agree with TRBD2. CDR1 and CDR2 (germline): DFQATT, SNEGSKA (reference sequence). With V trimmed by 6 bases and J by 7 bases, 5 bases remained unmatched. The length of the CDR3 is 13 residues. CDR3 loop: CSAGGLADNEQFF. The CDR3 region has the DNA TGCAGTGCAGGGGGACTAGCGGATAATGAGCAGTTCTTC.

This clonotype was recorded many times. The chain employs TRBV11-2 and TRBJ2-1, with D possibly TRBD2 on 6 matching bases. This CDR3 comprises 15 residues. Germline values: CDR1 SGHAT, CDR2 FQNNGV. V was shortened by 6 bases and J by 4 bases, with 16 bases between the two germline ends. The CDR3 DNA reads as TGTGCCAGCAGTCCTCATAGCGGAAAATACAATGAGCAGTTCTTC. Translation gives CASSPHSGKYNEQFF.

This clonotype is deemed medium-sized. The chain carries TRBV20-1 and TRBJ1-1; 7 bases are a match to TRBD1. The CDR3 is made up of 14 amino acids. The germline gives CDR1 DFQATT, CDR2 SNEGSKA (reference sequence). V trimming: 6 bases; J trimming: 0 bases; junction bases outside the gene matches: 7. The CDR3, as DNA: TGCAGTGCCTGGCCAGGGGGAATGAACACTGAAGCTTTCTTT. Its translation is CSAWPGGMNTEAFF.

This clonotype was counted only a few times. This rearrangement joins TRBV5-4 to TRBJ2-5; D might be TRBD1 or TRBD2, each matching 5 bases. Trimming shortened V by 0 bases and J by 7 bases, and 16 bases separated the two germline ends. Germline V gene sequence: CDR1 SGHNT, CDR2 YYREEE (reference sequence). The CDR3 consists of 15 residues. The CDR3 bases are TGTGCCAGCAGCTTGGGGGGACCAGGGCTAGGGACCCAGTACTTC. Protein sequence: CASSLGGPGLGTQYF.

This clonotype has just a few counts. The rearrangement uses TRBV27 and TRBJ1-2; maybe TRBD1 (6 bases). This CDR3 region has 15 residues. Between the trimmed V and J ends, which lost 5 bases and 4 bases, there was a span of 17 bases. Germline V gene sequence: CDR1 MNHEY, CDR2 SMNVEV (reference sequence). This CDR3 reads CASSLKPGTSYGYTF. CDR3 DNA: TGTGCCAGCAGTCTAAAACCCGGGACAAGCTATGGCTACACCTTC.

This clonotype was detected only a few times. The chain joins TRBV9 to TRBJ2-3; no clear D. Germline CDR1 SGDLS, CDR2 YYNGEE. The CDR3 runs 14 residues. Trimming removed 0 bases at V and 0 bases at J, with 5 bases between. Written as DNA, the CDR3 is TGTGCCAGCAGCGTAGAGCACAGCACAGATACGCAGTATTTT. It specifies CASSVEHSTDTQYF.

The CDR3 DNA is TGTGCCAGCAGCCTCCGACGAACCGGGGATACGCAGTATTTT. Translation: CASSLRRTGDTQYF. The chain links TRBV9 to TRBJ2-3; D not resolved. Looked up from germline, CDR1 is SGDLS and CDR2 is YYNGEE. V gave up 4 bases and J gave up 6 bases, with 15 bases separating them. The CDR3 loop spans 14 amino acids.

This sequence joins TRBV5-1 and TRBJ1-1; possibly TRBD1 for D (6 bases). Germline V lookup: CDR1 SGHRS, CDR2 YFSETQ. V gave up 4 bases and J gave up 6 bases, with 16 bases separating them. The CDR3 is made up of 14 amino acids. CDR3 DNA sequence: TGCGCCAGCAGCCAAGAAGGGGGTGCCGCTGAAGCTTTCTTT. This codes for CASSQEGGAAEAFF.

The gene calls are TRBV21-1 and TRBJ1-5. TRBV21-1 is a pseudogene. The CDR3 totals 14 residues. The DNA for the CDR3 is TGTGCCAGCGCGAGCAGATATAGCAATCAGCCCCAGCATTTT. This translates into CASASRYSNQPQHF.

This clonotype was counted many times. V gene TRBV5-1 combines with J gene TRBJ2-7; D gene unclear. Per the germline V gene, CDR1 is SGHRS and CDR2 is YFSETQ. The ends were cut back, 0 bases at V and 6 bases at J, with 16 bases in the middle. The CDR3 has 15 amino acids. The CDR3 here is CASSLDGHGSPEQYF. CDR3 sequence (DNA): TGCGCCAGCAGCTTGGACGGGCACGGCTCACCCGAGCAGTACTTC.

The chain uses TRBV29-1 and TRBJ1-2; D perhaps matches TRBD1 (5 bases). V lost 0 bases, J lost 1 base, and 9 bases lay in between. CDR1 is SQVTM, CDR2 ANQGSEA, per germline. The CDR3 length is 14 residues. For the CDR3, the DNA is TGCAGCGTTGAAGATCCGGGGGATAACTATGGCTACACCTTC. This codes for CSVEDPGDNYGYTF. Full variable domain (missing parts from reference TRBV29-1 and TRBJ1-2): SAVISQKPSRDICQRGTSLTIQCQVDSQVTMMFWYRQQPGQSLTLIATANQGSEATYESGFVIDKFPISRPNLTFSTLTVSNMSPEDSSIYLCSVEDPGDNYGYTFGSGTRLTVV.

The J gene is TRBJ2-1, the V gene TRBV3-1; D is tentatively TRBD1 or TRBD2 (5 bases each). V gave up 1 base and J gave up 4 bases, with 14 bases separating them. This CDR3 is built from 16 residues. Germline V lookup: CDR1 LGHDT, CDR2 YNNKEL (reference sequence). CDR3 sequence reads: CASSQGVGVEYNEQFF. CDR3 DNA sequence: TGTGCCAGCAGCCAAGGGGTGGGGGTAGAATACAATGAGCAGTTCTTC.

The rearrangement uses TRBV5-4 and TRBJ2-3; D might be TRBD1 (6 bases). Germline CDR1 is SGHNT and CDR2 is YYREEE (reference sequence). Between the trimmed V and J ends, which lost 0 bases and 4 bases, there was a span of 12 bases. There are 15 residues in the CDR3. The CDR3 DNA is TGTGCCAGCAGCTTGGCTCAGGGGAGAGCAGATACGCAGTATTTT. Its protein is CASSLAQGRADTQYF.

This clonotype showed up just a few times. The gene calls are TRBV7-2 and TRBJ1-1; D call uncertain. The CDR3 contains 15 residues. In germline, CDR1 is SGHTA, CDR2 FQGNSA. The V end lost 1 base, the J end lost 2 bases, and 11 bases lay between the germline ends. The CDR3 region has the DNA TGTGCCAGCAGCTTAGTTTCGGAGATAAACACTGAAGCTTTCTTT. Its translation: CASSLVSEINTEAFF.

Ten or more counts support this clonotype. The chain is built from TRBV6-2 or TRBV6-3 and TRBJ1-3; tentatively, D is TRBD1 (5 bases). CDR3 length equals 14 residues. V lost 6 bases, J lost 4 bases, and 13 bases lay in between. Germline CDR1 reads MNHEY; CDR2 reads SVGEGT. The CDR3 coding sequence is TGTGCCAGCAGCCCCGGGGACGTCGGAAACACCATATATTTT. It translates to CASSPGDVGNTIYF.